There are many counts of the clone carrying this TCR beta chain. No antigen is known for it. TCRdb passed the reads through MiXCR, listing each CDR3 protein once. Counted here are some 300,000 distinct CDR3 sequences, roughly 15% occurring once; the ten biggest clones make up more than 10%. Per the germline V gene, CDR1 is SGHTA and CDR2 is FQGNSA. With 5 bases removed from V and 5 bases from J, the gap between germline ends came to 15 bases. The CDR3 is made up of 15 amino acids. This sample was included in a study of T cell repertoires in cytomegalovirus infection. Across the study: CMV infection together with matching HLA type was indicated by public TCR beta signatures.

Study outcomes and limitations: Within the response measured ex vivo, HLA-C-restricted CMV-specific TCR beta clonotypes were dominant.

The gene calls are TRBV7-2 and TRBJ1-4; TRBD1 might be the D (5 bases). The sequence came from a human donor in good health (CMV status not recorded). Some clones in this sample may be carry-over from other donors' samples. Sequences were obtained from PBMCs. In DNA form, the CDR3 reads TGTGCCAGCAGCCCGAGACGGGGGGGGAATGAAAAACTGTTTTTT. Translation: CASSPRRGGNEKLFF.